These 25 T cell receptor beta chains were sequenced from one sample in a study of memory CD4+ T cells and cytomegalovirus serostatus. Repertoires were generated with immunoSEQ multiplex PCR, while TCRdb's copy carries only in-frame clones and drops some. The sample gives about 52,000 clones, about 86% of which show up once; 2% is in the top ten. The sort gate was single viable CD3+CD4+CD8-CD45RO+ cells for memory CD4+ T cells. Sequenced material: memory CD4+ T cells from blood. Receptors were obtained from an adult in good health and CMV-seropositive.

The chain recombines TRBV29-1 with TRBJ1-2; TRBD1 matches 8 bases. Germline V gives CDR1 SQVTM, CDR2 ANQGSEA. With 4 bases clipped from V and 4 bases from J, the junction kept 8 bases outside the gene matches. This CDR3 is 14 amino acids long. CDR3 amino acids: CSVVPLTGVYGYTF. In DNA, the CDR3 is TGCAGCGTTGTACCCCTGACAGGGGTCTATGGCTACACCTTC.

Only a few counts were recorded for this clone. The chain links TRBV27 to TRBJ2-7; the D is unclear. The CDR3 has 15 residues. Trimming left V 6 bases short and J 0 bases short, with 15 bases between. Germline CDR1 and CDR2: MNHEY and SMNVEV (reference sequence). The CDR3 DNA reads as TGTGCCAGCAGGCCAACCGCGGTGGGCTCCTACGAGCAGTACTTC. Protein sequence: CASRPTAVGSYEQYF.

The J gene is TRBJ1-1, the V gene TRBV5-5; D is unresolved. Germline V gene sequence: CDR1 SGHKS, CDR2 YYEKEE (reference sequence). This CDR3 region has 13 residues. Deletions cut 0 bases from V and 5 bases from J, with 8 bases between. The CDR3 spells CASSLDASTEAFF. The CDR3 DNA follows: TGTGCCAGCAGCTTGGATGCTTCGACTGAAGCTTTCTTT.

In regard to this clone: At the DNA level, this CDR3 is encoded by other sequences in the same sample as well. The chain has TRBV4-3 and TRBJ1-1; D ambiguous. CDR3 length equals 13 residues. Trimming took off 0 bases at V and 1 base at J, with 3 bases between the two ends. The germline V gene encodes CDR1 LGHNA and CDR2 YSLEER. The CDR3 sequence is CASSQDRNTEAFF. CDR3 coding DNA: TGCGCCAGCAGCCAAGACCGGAACACTGAAGCTTTCTTT.

This chain joins TRBV6-5 and TRBJ1-1, with 8 positions matching TRBD1. Germline lookup yields CDR1 MNHEY and CDR2 SVGAGI. This CDR3 contains 15 residues. V lost 6 bases to trimming and J lost 4 bases; unmatched junction nucleotides: 10. CDR3 coding DNA: TGTGCCAGCAGGCCTCAAAATACAGGGGGCACTGAAGCTTTCTTT. Translation: CASRPQNTGGTEAFF.

The chain has TRBV7-2 and TRBJ2-5, with 8 bases that match TRBD2. Germline CDR1 and CDR2: SGHTA and FQGNSA. Germline trimming cut 5 bases from V and 3 bases from J; bases unmatched to any gene: 11. The CDR3 contains 16 residues. The CDR3 region is CASSPLGGGIKETQYF. CDR3 DNA sequence: TGTGCCAGCAGCCCCCTCGGCGGGGGGATAAAAGAGACCCAGTACTTC.

The chain has TRBV7-9 and TRBJ1-5, with 8 bases matching TRBD1. The J segment lost 2 bases and the V segment lost 2 bases, leaving 14 bases of the junction unmatched. The CDR3 spans 19 residues. Looked up from germline, CDR1 is SEHNR and CDR2 is FQNEAQ (reference sequence). CDR3 DNA: TGTGCCAGCAGCTTACCGTTACTCGGGACAGGTAAAGGCAATCAGCCCCAGCATTTT. Translation gives CASSLPLLGTGKGNQPQHF.

This chain uses TRBV7-2 with TRBJ1-2; tentative D call: TRBD1 (5 bases). Per the germline V gene, CDR1 is SGHTA and CDR2 is FQGNSA. V was trimmed by 5 bases and J by 10 bases, leaving 17 bases between them. This CDR3 spans 13 amino acids. This CDR3 reads CASSPGEGRDYTF. CDR3 in DNA: TGTGCCAGCAGCCCGGGCGAGGGGCGCGACTACACCTTC.

The chain combines TRBV5-1 with TRBJ2-7, with D perhaps matching TRBD1 (5 bases). The CDR3 runs to 14 residues. Germline-derived CDR1 and CDR2 are SGHRS and YFSETQ. Trimming cost V 5 bases and J 5 bases, with 17 bases left between them. This chain's CDR3 is CASREQSRVNEQYF. DNA for the CDR3: TGCGCCAGCAGGGAGCAAAGCAGGGTAAACGAGCAGTACTTC.

The J gene is TRBJ1-4, the V gene TRBV19; D remains ambiguous. Between the trimmed V and J ends, which lost 7 bases and 2 bases, there was a span of 11 bases. This CDR3 has 14 amino acids. CDR1 and CDR2 from the germline V gene are LNHDA and SQIVND (reference sequence). Here the CDR3 reads CASTHFATNEKLFF. Written as DNA, the CDR3 is TGTGCCAGTACCCACTTTGCGACTAATGAAAAACTGTTTTTT.

This clone was counted a few times. This chain connects TRBV4-1 to TRBJ2-7, with TRBD2 matching 13 bases. CDR3 length equals 18 residues. The junction had 10 bases not matched to a gene; V was cut back by 0 bases and J by 5 bases. Germline V gives CDR1 MGHRA, CDR2 YSYEKL. In DNA form, the CDR3 reads TGCGCCAGCAGCCAAGAGGGGACTAGCGGGAAAAGGACTAACGAGCAGTACTTC. This translates into CASSQEGTSGKRTNEQYF.

V and J are TRBV9 and TRBJ1-6; no clear D gene. Per germline, CDR1 SGDLS and CDR2 YYNGEE. The V and J ends lost 7 bases and 7 bases respectively, with 15 bases between them. CDR3 size: 14 residues. Written as DNA, the CDR3 is TGTGCCAGCGCCTTGGCAGGTGGAAATTCACCCCTCCACTTT. This translates into CASALAGGNSPLHF. The variable domain in full, completed from reference TRBV9 and TRBJ1-6, reads DSGVTQTPKHLITATGQRVTLRCSPRSGDLSVYWYQQSLDQGLQFLIQYYNGEERAKGNILERFSAQQFPDLHSELNLSSLELGDSALYFCASALAGGNSPLHFGNGTRLTVT.

The rearrangement uses TRBV6-5 and TRBJ2-4; the D gene is possibly TRBD1 (5 bases). Germline V gives CDR1 MNHEY, CDR2 SVGAGI. This CDR3 is built from 13 residues. The ends were cut back, 5 bases at V and 3 bases at J, with 8 bases in the middle. CDR3 in amino acids: CASSKGDKNIQYF. The CDR3 DNA reads TGTGCCAGCAGTAAAGGGGACAAAAACATTCAGTACTTC.

This clone was recorded a few times. V and J are TRBV2 and TRBJ2-7, with D perhaps matching TRBD1 (5 bases). V was cut by 2 bases and J by 0 bases, with 17 bases left in between. The CDR3 is made up of 17 amino acids. Germline CDR1 is SNHLY and CDR2 is FYNNEI. The DNA of the CDR3 is TGTGCCAGCAGTGAAAGGGGTACAGGCGAAAGCTCCTACGAGCAGTACTTC. It specifies CASSERGTGESSYEQYF.

V usage is TRBV19 and J usage is TRBJ1-1; D gene ambiguous. Germline CDR1 is LNHDA and CDR2 is SQIVND (reference sequence). This CDR3 is built from 15 residues. Deletions cut 7 bases from V and 0 bases from J, with 15 bases between. The CDR3 DNA sequence: TGTGCCAGTACCCTTCAGGCTGGTATGAACACTGAAGCTTTCTTT. Protein: CASTLQAGMNTEAFF. Together with reference TRBV19 and TRBJ1-1, the CDR3 gives the full variable domain: DGGITQSPKYLFRKEGQNVTLSCEQNLNHDAMYWYRQDPGQGLRLIYYSQIVNDFQKGDIAEGYSVSREKKESFPLTVTSAQKNPTAFYLCASTLQAGMNTEAFFGQGTRLTVV.

CDR3 region: CASSVQEGTEAFF. The CDR3 nucleotides are TGTGCCAGCAGCGTTCAGGAGGGTACTGAAGCTTTCTTT. The rearrangement links TRBV7-3 to TRBJ1-1; D is ambiguous. Germline V CDR1 and CDR2: SGHTA, FQGTGA. The CDR3 has 13 residues. Deletions cut 5 bases from V and 5 bases from J, with 12 bases between.

The chain links TRBV11-2 to TRBJ1-2; D ambiguous. The V gene's germline CDR1 is SGHAT and CDR2 FQNNGV. Trimming cost V 5 bases and J 7 bases, with 17 bases left between them. This CDR3 spans 14 amino acids. CDR3 bases: TGTGCCAGCAGCATAACGGGCCTACCAAGTGGCTACACCTTC. The encoded protein is CASSITGLPSGYTF. The whole variable domain, remainder taken from reference TRBV11-2 and TRBJ1-2, is EAGVAQSPRYKIIEKRQSVAFWCNPISGHATLYWYQQILGQGPKLLIQFQNNGVVDDSQLPKDRFSAERLKGVDSTLKIQPAKLEDSAVYLCASSITGLPSGYTFGSGTRLTVV.

The V and J genes are TRBV28 and TRBJ2-7; a possible D gene is TRBD1 (5 bases). CDR3 length: 16 residues. CDR1 MDHEN and CDR2 SYDVKM come from the germline V gene. Trimming left V 10 bases short and J 2 bases short, with 24 bases between. The CDR3 spells CATKEGVSPNPYEQYF. The CDR3 DNA follows: TGTGCCACCAAGGAAGGGGTTAGCCCGAACCCCTACGAGCAGTACTTC. The full variable domain, its missing parts supplied by reference TRBV28 and TRBJ2-7, is DVKVTQSSRYLVKRTGEKVFLECVQDMDHENMFWYRQDPGLGLRLIYFSYDVKMKEKGDIPEGYSVSREKKERFSLILESASTNQTSMYLCATKEGVSPNPYEQYFGPGTRLTVT.

The rearrangement joins TRBV7-6 to TRBJ2-7, with D maybe TRBD1 (7 bases). Germline CDR1 and CDR2: SGHVS and FNYEAQ. Deletions cut 5 bases from V and 4 bases from J, with 21 bases between. CDR3 length: 16 residues. CDR3 in DNA: TGTGCCAGCAGCCCCTACCCCAGGGGGGCAAGATACGAGCAGTACTTC. Its translation is CASSPYPRGARYEQYF.

The chain couples TRBV6-6 to TRBJ1-1; D may be TRBD1 (6 bases). The CDR3 runs to 11 residues. In germline, CDR1 is MNHNY, CDR2 SVGAGI (reference sequence). Trimming took 8 bases from V and 3 from J, leaving 7 bases between them. CDR3 in amino acids: CASGGDTEAFF. The CDR3 coding sequence is TGTGCCAGCGGGGGCGACACTGAAGCTTTCTTT.

This chain links TRBV4-2 with TRBJ2-1; D gene unclear. The V end was cut by 5 bases, the J end by 6 bases, with 23 bases between. In germline, CDR1 is LGHNA, CDR2 YNFKEQ. This CDR3 has 17 residues. CDR3: CASSTSFLSELFNEQFF. CDR3 nucleotides: TGTGCCAGCAGCACCTCCTTTTTATCCGAACTCTTCAATGAGCAGTTCTTC.

The gene calls are TRBV6-1 and TRBJ2-1, with TRBD1 as a possible D gene (5 bases). The V gene lost 5 bases and the J gene lost 4 bases, with 9 bases spanning the gap. Per germline, CDR1 MNHNS and CDR2 SASEGT. The CDR3 is 13 amino acids. The CDR3 bases are TGTGCCAGCAGTTTTCAGGGATACAATGAGCAGTTCTTC. Encoded protein: CASSFQGYNEQFF.

V gene TRBV28 combines with J gene TRBJ1-2, with unresolved D. This CDR3 comprises 11 residues. Trimming left V 7 bases short and J 5 bases short, with 8 bases between. Germline V gene sequence: CDR1 MDHEN, CDR2 SYDVKM. The CDR3 coding sequence is TGTGCCAGCAAGGAGGAGTATGGCTACACCTTC. Translating gives CASKEEYGYTF.

This clone occurred a few times. This chain joins TRBV21-1 and TRBJ1-2; the DNA was not compared with TRBD1, the D call given in the table. TRBV21-1 is listed as a pseudogene. The CDR3 totals 13 residues. DNA of the CDR3: TGTGCCAGCAGCGCTCGCAGGGTCGGGGGCTACACCTTC. Encoded protein: CASSARRVGGYTF.

The chain has TRBV4-3 and TRBJ2-7; TRBD1 matches at 10 bases. Germline V lookup: CDR1 LGHNA, CDR2 YSLEER. The V gene end was trimmed by 1 base and the J gene end by 3 bases; junction bases not matched to a gene: 6. CDR3 length equals 16 residues. CDR3 region: CASSQVYGTGVYEQYF. The CDR3, as DNA: TGCGCCAGCAGCCAAGTGTATGGGACAGGGGTCTACGAGCAGTACTTC.